This T cell receptor beta chain was sequenced during a study of CD4+ T cells in melanoma. Produced via immunoSEQ multiplex PCR; TCRdb's table is partial and in-frame only. The sample consists of 15,000 to 20,000 clones, roughly 80% of them appearing once. Note on this clone: Antigen unknown.

This CDR3 contains 14 residues. Germline CDR1 MNHEY, CDR2 SVGAGI. J gave up 3 bases and V 7 bases, and 7 bases lay outside the gene matches. General study points: CD8+ T cell, macrophage and B cell function reportedly correlated with neoantigen-specific CD4+ T cells.

The clonotype comes from a human donor with melanoma. The chain joins TRBV6-5 to TRBJ2-7; TRBD1 matches at 9 bases. Sample: cells from a culture (not recorded whether cultured in vitro). The DNA of the CDR3 is TGTGCCAGCAAGAAGGACAGGGGAAACTACGAGCAGTACTTC. Translating gives CASKKDRGNYEQYF.